This T cell receptor beta chain was sequenced for a study of blood T cells in healthy people across ages. Study observations and caveats: Diversity was higher, and naive CD4+ cells more numerous, in long-lived donors than in aged donors. Per-million-T-cell TCR beta diversity fell roughly linearly with age.

Germline trimming cut 6 bases from V and 10 bases from J; bases unmatched to any gene: 14. The germline V gene encodes CDR1 MDHEN and CDR2 SYDVKM. The CDR3 sequence is 15 residues long. A word on this clonotype: Its antigen is currently unknown.

Next came a second PCR, run for about 6 to 12 cycles, which used a sample-barcoded 5' primer along with a J-beta primer mix. Any given sample supplied a minimum of 3 million CDR3-containing paired-end reads. TCRdb reprocessed the 5' RACE reads with MiXCR, giving one entry per CDR3 protein. The sample yields about 1.4 million distinct CDR3 sequences, 59% seen once. This TCR was sampled from a young man in good health. The chain recombines TRBV28 with TRBJ2-3, with 9 nucleotides matching TRBD2. Input material: blood. CDR3 DNA sequence: TGTGCCAGCAGGCCGACTAGCGGCGGGGAGTTGGCGCAGTATTTT. Protein sequence: CASRPTSGGELAQYF.